This T cell receptor (beta chain) was captured by sequencing in a study of blood T cell repertoires in COVID-19. Method: immunoSEQ multiplex PCR; TCRdb's copy keeps in-frame clones and lacks some. The profile shows 200,000 to 250,000 clones, 80% to 90% of them singletons. The CDR3 is made up of 15 amino acids. CDR1 is ENHRY, CDR2 SYGVKD, per germline. Trimming at V came to 8 bases and at J to 4 bases, leaving 7 bases not matched to a gene. J is TRBJ1-5 and V is TRBV10-3; 11 bases agree with TRBD1. The clonotype originates from a woman between 45 and 60 years old in a cohort exposed to, infected with or recovered from COVID-19 (not recorded which). Source material: PBMCs or T cells enriched from blood (not recorded which). The CDR3 loop reads CAIRAGQGGNQPQHF. The CDR3 DNA reads as TGTGCCATCCGCGCGGGACAGGGGGGAAATCAGCCCCAGCATTTT.